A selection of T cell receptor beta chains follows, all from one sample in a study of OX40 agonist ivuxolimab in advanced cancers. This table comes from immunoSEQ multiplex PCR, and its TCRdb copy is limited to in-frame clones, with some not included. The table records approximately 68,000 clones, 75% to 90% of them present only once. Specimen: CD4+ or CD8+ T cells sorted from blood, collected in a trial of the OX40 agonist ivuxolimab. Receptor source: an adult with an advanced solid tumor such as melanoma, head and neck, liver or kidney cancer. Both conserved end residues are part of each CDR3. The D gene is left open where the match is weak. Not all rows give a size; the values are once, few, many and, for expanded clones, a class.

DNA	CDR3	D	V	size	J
TGTGCCATCAGTGAGTCTAGCGGTCCCTCCTACGAGCAGTACTTC	CAISESSGPSYEQYF	NA	TRBV10-3	NA	TRBJ2-7
TGTGCCAGCAGAGAGGGCGGGGGGCCCGCAGATACGCAGTATTTT	CASREGGGPADTQYF	TRBD2	TRBV28	once	TRBJ2-3
TGTGCCAGTAGTCCAACGAAGGGGGTCACTGAAGCTTTCTTT	CASSPTKGVTEAFF	NA	TRBV19	NA	TRBJ1-1
TGTGCCAGCAGTGAGGGAAGAGCTCTAAATGGCTACACCTTC	CASSEGRALNGYTF	NA	TRBV2	NA	TRBJ1-2
TGTGCCAGCAGCCCGCAGGGATCTTCCCCCCGTGAAGCTTTCTTT	CASSPQGSSPREAFF	NA	TRBV11-2	NA	TRBJ1-1
TGCGCCAGCAGCTTGGTTGGGGGGCATAACACAGATACGCAGTATTTT	CASSLVGGHNTDTQYF	NA	TRBV5-1	NA	TRBJ2-3
TGTGCCAGCAGTGAAAGGGGGCGCCCAGATACGCAGTATTTT	CASSERGRPDTQYF	TRBD1	TRBV11-1	NA	TRBJ2-3
TGTGCCAGTAACCCCCGGGACACCGAGAGAGTTTTCTTT	CASNPRDTERVFF	NA	TRBV19	NA	TRBJ1-1
TGCGCCAGCAGCTTGGGAGAGGGCGAGCAGTACTTC	CASSLGEGEQYF	NA	TRBV5-1	NA	TRBJ2-7
TGCAGCGTTGATGGGCGGGGGCACACAGATACGCAGTATTTT	CSVDGRGHTDTQYF	NA	TRBV29-1	once	TRBJ2-3
TGTGCCAGCAGCTTATTCGGGGGGGACACCGGGGAGCTGTTTTTT	CASSLFGGDTGELFF	TRBD2	TRBV7-9	NA	TRBJ2-2
TGTGCCAGCAGCGTCTCGGCTAGCGGGGATCAAGAGACCCAGTACTTC	CASSVSASGDQETQYF	TRBD2	TRBV9	NA	TRBJ2-5
TGTGCCAGCAGCCTGTTAAGCGGTCAAGAGACCCAGTACTTC	CASSLLSGQETQYF	NA	TRBV5-4	few	TRBJ2-5
TGTGCCAGCAGGGTCCGGGGCCCAAACTACAATGAGCAGTTCTTC	CASRVRGPNYNEQFF	NA	TRBV2	NA	TRBJ2-1
TGTGCCAGCAGTGAAGCGCCGACATCGGGCTACGAGCAGTACTTC	CASSEAPTSGYEQYF	NA	TRBV2	NA	TRBJ2-7
TGCGCCAGCAGCCTGGGGGCTTTGAATGAAAAACTGTTTTTT	CASSLGALNEKLFF	NA	TRBV5-1	few	TRBJ1-4
TGTGCCAGCAGCTTATCATTGGCTAGCGGGTACAATGAGCAGTTCTTC	CASSLSLASGYNEQFF	TRBD2	TRBV5-7	NA	TRBJ2-1
TGCAGCGTCATGACAGGGAATAGCAATCAGCCCCAGCATTTT	CSVMTGNSNQPQHF	TRBD1	TRBV29-1	NA	TRBJ1-5
TGTGCCAGCAGCTTAGGGGGCCAGAAGCCCCAGCATTTT	CASSLGGQKPQHF	NA	TRBV7-2	NA	TRBJ1-5
TGTGCCAGCAGCTTAACCACAGGTGAGCAGTTCTTC	CASSLTTGEQFF	NA	TRBV11-3	NA	TRBJ2-1
TGTGCCTGGACAGGGGTAGTGGAGACCCAGTACTTC	CAWTGVVETQYF	NA	TRBV30	NA	TRBJ2-5
TGTGCCAGCAGCTTATGGCGCGGGATGGCCAAAAACATTCAGTACTTC	CASSLWRGMAKNIQYF	NA	TRBV11-2	NA	TRBJ2-4
TGTGCCAGCAGCCGCGGACAGGGAGGTAATGAAAAACTGTTTTTT	CASSRGQGGNEKLFF	TRBD1	TRBV7-9	NA	TRBJ1-4
TGTGCCAGCAGCCACCCGGGACAGGGGAAAGAGACCCAGTACTTC	CASSHPGQGKETQYF	TRBD1	TRBV4-2	NA	TRBJ2-5
TGTGCCAGCTCTGACCTTGGGGCCTATAGCAATCAGCCCCAGCATTTT	CASSDLGAYSNQPQHF	NA	TRBV18	NA	TRBJ1-5
TGTGCCAGCAAAGCAGGACCTAATGAAAAACTGTTTTTT	CASKAGPNEKLFF	NA	TRBV14	NA	TRBJ1-4
TGTGCCAGCGCCCCGTTTTCGAACACTGAAGCTTTCTTT	CASAPFSNTEAFF	NA	TRBV27	NA	TRBJ1-1
TGTGCCAGCTCAGCCTCGGGTCCCGACGAGCAGTACTTC	CASSASGPDEQYF	NA	TRBV18	NA	TRBJ2-7
TGTGCCAGCAGTTTAAGGGGACGGGAGCAGTTCTTC	CASSLRGREQFF	NA	TRBV27	once	TRBJ2-1
TGTGCCAGCAGCAACCCTCCCAGGGCTTACATGAACACTGAAGCTTTCTTT	CASSNPPRAYMNTEAFF	NA	TRBV2	NA	TRBJ1-1
TGTGCCAGCAGCTTGGCCGGAGAGCAGTACTTC	CASSLAGEQYF	NA	TRBV5-4	NA	TRBJ2-5
TGTGCCAGCAGGAAACTAGCGGGAGGGTACGAGCAGTACTTC	CASRKLAGGYEQYF	TRBD2	TRBV27	NA	TRBJ2-7
TGTGCCAGCAGTGTGAGGGTCCAGGGGAGGGGGGAGCAGTTCTTC	CASSVRVQGRGEQFF	NA	TRBV2	once	TRBJ2-1
TGTGCCAGCTCACCACAGGGTCTAGCGGGGTACCAAGAGACCCAGTACTTC	CASSPQGLAGYQETQYF	TRBD2	TRBV18	NA	TRBJ2-5
TGTGCCAGCAGTTACTCAGGGGGGAGCACTGAAGCTTTCTTT	CASSYSGGSTEAFF	NA	TRBV6-5	NA	TRBJ1-1
TGTGCCAGCTCTAAGGGGCAGGGGTCTGAAGCTTTCTTT	CASSKGQGSEAFF	NA	TRBV11-3	once	TRBJ1-1
TGTGCCAGCAGCAAAAATTGGAATCAGCCCCAGCATTTT	CASSKNWNQPQHF	NA	TRBV6-6	once	TRBJ1-5
TGTGCCAGCAGCGCCCCCCCCGAGCTCACAGATACGCAGTATTTT	CASSAPPELTDTQYF	NA	TRBV28	NA	TRBJ2-3
TGCAGCGTCCAGCGGGCCTCTAGCACAGATACGCAGTATTTT	CSVQRASSTDTQYF	NA	TRBV29-1	NA	TRBJ2-3
TGTGCCAGTAGTCGGCAGGGGCGGGGGACTGAAGCTTTCTTT	CASSRQGRGTEAFF	NA	TRBV19	NA	TRBJ1-1
TGTGCCAGCAGCGTAGAGGGCGCGGCTAGCGGGGCCAATGAGCAGTTCTTC	CASSVEGAASGANEQFF	TRBD2	TRBV9	NA	TRBJ2-1
TGTGCCAGCAGCCAAGAGGTGACTAGCGGGAGGCCTGGGGAGCAGTTCTTC	CASSQEVTSGRPGEQFF	TRBD2	TRBV4-2	NA	TRBJ2-1
TGTGCCAGCAGCTTAGCCGCACTAGAGGATACGCAGTATTTT	CASSLAALEDTQYF	NA	TRBV7-2	NA	TRBJ2-3
TGTGCCAGCAGCTTAGGGACAGGGTTGGAGACCCAGTACTTC	CASSLGTGLETQYF	TRBD1	TRBV7-6	NA	TRBJ2-5
TGTGCCAGCAGTTACTCGATGTCGGTGGGGTCTGGCTACACCTTC	CASSYSMSVGSGYTF	NA	TRBV6-5	NA	TRBJ1-2
TGCGCCAGCAGCCTTGTGGGCCAAGAGACCCAGTACTTC	CASSLVGQETQYF	NA	TRBV5-1	NA	TRBJ2-5
TGTGCCAGCATACTGGAGACCCAGTACTTC	CASILETQYF	NA	TRBV2	NA	TRBJ2-5
TGTGCCTGGAGTGTTCGGGCAGGGGCAAACACCATATATTTT	CAWSVRAGANTIYF	NA	TRBV30	NA	TRBJ1-3
TGCGCCAGCAGCACCGGGACTACGAGCAACTCCTACAATGAGCAGTTCTTC	CASSTGTTSNSYNEQFF	TRBD2	TRBV5-1	NA	TRBJ2-1
TGCAGCGTTGGTCAGGGAGGCTACACCTTC	CSVGQGGYTF	NA	TRBV29-1	NA	TRBJ1-2
TGCGCCAGCAGCACCACAGGGGCGGGCACCGGGGAGCTGTTTTTT	CASSTTGAGTGELFF	TRBD1	TRBV5-1	NA	TRBJ2-2
TGTGCCAGCAGCGGACGGACTAGCCAAAACACCGGGGAGCTGTTTTTT	CASSGRTSQNTGELFF	TRBD2	TRBV9	NA	TRBJ2-2
TGCAGCGTCCGGAACTCAACTCGCACAGATACGCAGTATTTT	CSVRNSTRTDTQYF	NA	TRBV29-1	NA	TRBJ2-3
TGTGCCAGCAGTGAATTCGCTAGCGGGAGGGTCAATGAGCAGTTCTTC	CASSEFASGRVNEQFF	TRBD2	TRBV25-1	NA	TRBJ2-1
TGTGCCAGCAGCTTGGACAGTGCCGGGAGCTATGGCTACACCTTC	CASSLDSAGSYGYTF	NA	TRBV7-8	NA	TRBJ1-2
TGCAGCGTTGAGGGGGACAGGGGGCGGGAGACCCAGTACTTC	CSVEGDRGRETQYF	TRBD1	TRBV29-1	few	TRBJ2-5
TGTGCCAGTAGTAGGCAGGGGGCGTTGGGGGAGCAGTTCTTC	CASSRQGALGEQFF	TRBD1	TRBV19	NA	TRBJ2-1
TGCGCCAGCAGCTCCCCTCAGGGAAGGTCCTACGAGCAGTACTTC	CASSSPQGRSYEQYF	NA	TRBV5-1	NA	TRBJ2-7
TGTGCCAGCAGCTTAGGCCGGGAGACTGCGAATGAGCAGTTCTTC	CASSLGRETANEQFF	NA	TRBV13	NA	TRBJ2-1
TGTGCCAGCAGTCTCCGGGACTCCCAAGAGACCCAGTACTTC	CASSLRDSQETQYF	NA	TRBV25-1	NA	TRBJ2-5